This T cell receptor beta chain was observed in a study of blood T cell repertoires in COVID-19. Study overall: The cDNA or gDNA used as material had been derived from T cells, B-cell-depleted T cells, or PBMCs.

Under the authors' procedure: The assay estimated nucleated cells by amplifying reference gene primers. Clones were read by immunoSEQ multiplex PCR, and TCRdb kept only the in-frame ones, dropping some. V and J calls and clone size follow that table, whereas D and trimming were derived from the DNA. The data show roughly 300,000 clones, approximately 80% seen once. This TCR derives from a woman aged 60-70 years with active or convalescent COVID-19. The sample comprised peripheral blood.

The CDR3 loop reads CAWRTGPNMNTEAFF. The DNA of the CDR3 is TGTGCCTGGAGGACAGGCCCCAACATGAACACTGAAGCTTTCTTT. The chain carries TRBV30 and TRBJ1-1, with D tentatively TRBD1 (6 bases). CDR3 length equals 15 residues. Trimming left V 3 bases short and J 0 bases short, with 14 bases between. In germline, CDR1 is GTSNPN, CDR2 SVGIG (reference sequence).